This passage covers 2 T cell receptor beta chains from one sample sequenced in a study of shared clonotypes between healthy human individuals. Assay: immunoSEQ multiplex PCR; the TCRdb copy retains only in-frame clones and omits some. The data hold 85,000 to 100,000 clones, with 68% observed a single time. The sequenced sample consisted of memory CD8+ T cells sorted from blood. As to subset: CD45RO+ cells pooled with CCR7-negative TemRA cells. The receptors derive from a young man in good health.

The count of this clone is one. The chain is built from TRBV9 and TRBJ2-1; no clear D gene. The V gene's germline CDR1 is SGDLS and CDR2 YYNGEE. Trimming pared 0 bases from V and 6 bases from J, leaving 4 bases between. The CDR3 length is 12 residues. DNA for the CDR3: TGTGCCAGCAGCGTAGACCGCAATGAGCAGTTCTTC. Amino acid sequence: CASSVDRNEQFF.

The rearrangement links TRBV5-1 to TRBJ2-7; a weak D match, TRBD1 (6 bases). The CDR3 totals 15 residues. The germline gives CDR1 SGHRS, CDR2 YFSETQ. V was pared by 1 base and J by 2 bases, with 13 bases between. In DNA, the CDR3 is TGCGCCAGCAGCTTGACGACAGGTAGCACCTACGAGCAGTACTTC. Translation: CASSLTTGSTYEQYF.